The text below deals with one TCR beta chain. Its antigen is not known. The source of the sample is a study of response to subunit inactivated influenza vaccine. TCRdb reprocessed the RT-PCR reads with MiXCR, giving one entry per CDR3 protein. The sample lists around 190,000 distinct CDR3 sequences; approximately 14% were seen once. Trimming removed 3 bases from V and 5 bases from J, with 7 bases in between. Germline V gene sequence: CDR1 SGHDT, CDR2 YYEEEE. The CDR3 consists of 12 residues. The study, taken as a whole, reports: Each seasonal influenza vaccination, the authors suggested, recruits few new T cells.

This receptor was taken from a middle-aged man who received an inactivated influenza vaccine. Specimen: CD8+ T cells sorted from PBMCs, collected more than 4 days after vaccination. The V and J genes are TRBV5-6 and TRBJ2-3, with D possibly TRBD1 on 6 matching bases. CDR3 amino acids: CASSSGEDTQYF. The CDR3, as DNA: TGTGCCAGCAGCTCAGGGGAAGATACGCAGTATTTT. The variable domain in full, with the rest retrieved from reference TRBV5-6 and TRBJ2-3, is DAGVTQSPTHLIKTRGQQVTLRCSPKSGHDTVSWYQQALGQGPQFIFQYYEEEERQRGNFPDRFSGHQFPNYSSELNVNALLLGDSALYLCASSSGEDTQYFGPGTRLTVL.